This T cell receptor (beta chain) was sequenced in a study of control samples from healthy donors and cancer patients. Sequencing was performed with immunoSEQ multiplex PCR; in TCRdb, only in-frame clones are kept and a portion is missing. In the table there are around 30,000 clones, approximately 93% of which are singletons. Trimming pared 4 bases from V and 0 bases from J, leaving 17 bases between. The germline V gene has CDR1 SGHRS and CDR2 YFSETQ. The CDR3 runs to 16 residues. Sample: PBMCs. This receptor was obtained from a man in his forties or fifties with colorectal cancer. The V call is TRBV5-1, the J call TRBJ2-7; a possible D gene is TRBD1 (6 bases). The CDR3 loop reads CASSQKDRTYSYEQYF. The CDR3 coding sequence is TGCGCCAGCAGCCAAAAGGACAGAACCTACTCCTACGAGCAGTACTTC.